These 24 T cell receptor beta chains were sequenced from one sample in a study of sequential checkpoint blockade in melanoma. Here immunoSEQ multiplex PCR was the method, and the copy in TCRdb shows in-frame clones only, minus some. The sample has tens of thousands of clones; less than 85% are singletons. Treatment reported: randomized to nivolumab then ipilimumab (arm A) or the reverse (arm B). The sample was CD8+ T cells sorted from blood (inferred from file names), taken from a patient given nivolumab and ipilimumab in sequence. Receptors originate from a human donor with melanoma.

This clone was recorded once. The chain links TRBV28 to TRBJ2-1; D is possibly TRBD1 (5 bases). Germline CDR1 and CDR2: MDHEN and SYDVKM. Trimming removed 9 bases from V and 3 bases from J, with 12 bases in between. CDR3 length: 13 amino acids. CDR3 bases: TGTGCCAGTCAGGGATACTTCTACAATGAGCAGTTCTTC. Amino acids: CASQGYFYNEQFF.

This clone was found once. The rearrangement links TRBV5-1 to TRBJ1-2; a possible D gene is TRBD1 (5 bases). The CDR3 length is 14 residues. Germline V gene lookup returns CDR1 SGHRS and CDR2 YFSETQ. Between the trimmed V and J ends, which lost 1 base and 4 bases, there was a span of 11 bases. CDR3 nucleotides: TGCGCCAGCAGCTTGTATGACGACAGCTATGGCTACACCTTC. Protein product: CASSLYDDSYGYTF.

The chain joins TRBV27 to TRBJ2-2; D unresolved. Germline V gene sequence: CDR1 MNHEY, CDR2 SMNVEV (reference sequence). The CDR3 has 13 residues. V lost 0 bases and J lost 10, with 9 bases in between. This CDR3 reads CASSLSRQSELFF. CDR3 bases: TGTGCCAGCAGTTTATCACGTCAGTCGGAGCTGTTTTTT.

The genes are TRBV10-3 and TRBJ1-2, with TRBD1 identical over 7 bases. The CDR3 runs 11 residues. The germline V gene encodes CDR1 ENHRY and CDR2 SYGVKD. V gave up 10 bases and J gave up 4 bases; unmatched junction bases: 3. The CDR3 loop is CATGQSYGYTF. The DNA of the CDR3 is TGTGCCACGGGACAGAGCTATGGCTACACCTTC.

The rearrangement links TRBV5-4 to TRBJ2-7; tentative D call: TRBD1 (6 bases). Trimming stripped 5 bases from V and 0 bases from J, with 18 bases between. The CDR3 has 16 residues. Per the germline V gene, CDR1 is SGHNT and CDR2 is YYREEE (reference sequence). The CDR3 bases are TGTGCCAGCAGTCTGAGACCGGGACAAGCCTCCTACGAGCAGTACTTC. Translated, it gives CASSLRPGQASYEQYF.

The rearrangement links TRBV4-1 to TRBJ2-1; a possible D gene is TRBD2 (5 bases). CDR3 length: 14 amino acids. The germline CDR1 and CDR2 sequences are MGHRA and YSYEKL. The V end was cut by 2 bases, the J end by 3 bases, with 8 bases between. CDR3 region: CASSQHRDYNEQFF. As DNA, the CDR3 is TGCGCCAGCAGCCAACACCGGGACTACAATGAGCAGTTCTTC.

This clone was found once. The chain is built from TRBV11-2 and TRBJ1-3; D might be TRBD1 (6 bases). V dropped 0 bases and J dropped 8 bases, with 17 bases sitting between them. The CDR3 spans 16 residues. CDR1 is SGHAT and CDR2 is FQNNGV in the germline V gene. CDR3 loop: CASSLEGQGLWDTIYF. DNA of the CDR3: TGTGCCAGCAGCTTAGAAGGGCAGGGGCTATGGGACACCATATATTTT.

The genes are TRBV7-9 and TRBJ2-7, with a weak D call TRBD1 (5 bases). Trimming took 0 bases from V and 5 from J, leaving 17 bases between them. Germline V gene lookup returns CDR1 SEHNR and CDR2 FQNEAQ (reference sequence). The CDR3 sequence is 16 residues long. In DNA, the CDR3 is TGTGCCAGCAGCTTAGCGCGTGGCAGGGATGTTAACGAGCAGTACTTC. Amino acid sequence: CASSLARGRDVNEQYF.

The V call is TRBV18, the J call TRBJ1-1; 7 nucleotides match TRBD1. CDR3 length: 13 residues. Germline CDR1 and CDR2: KGHSH and LQKENI. V was clipped by 3 bases and J by 7 bases; unmatched bases: 5. The CDR3 region has the DNA TGTGCCAGCTCACCGGGACAGCCTTATGAAGCTTTCTTT. Protein: CASSPGQPYEAFF.

The chain is built from TRBV6-1 and TRBJ2-7, with no clear D. Trimming pared 4 bases from V and 2 bases from J, leaving 9 bases between. Germline V lookup: CDR1 MNHNS, CDR2 SASEGT. The CDR3 totals 13 residues. CDR3 amino acids: CASSAPGAYEQYF. CDR3 sequence (DNA): TGTGCCAGCAGTGCCCCAGGTGCCTACGAGCAGTACTTC.

The chain uses TRBV15 and TRBJ1-3; D is undetermined. The CDR3 has 13 amino acids. Trimming removed 3 bases at V and 8 bases at J, with 11 bases between. The germline V gene has CDR1 LNHNV and CDR2 YYDKDF (reference sequence). The DNA of the CDR3 is TGTGCCACCAGCAGGGGCCCTCAAGACACCATATATTTT. Translating gives CATSRGPQDTIYF.

The chain uses TRBV6-5 and TRBJ2-1, with 8 bases that match TRBD1. Looked up from germline, CDR1 is MNHEY and CDR2 is SVGAGI. This CDR3 contains 14 residues. Trimming at V came to 4 bases and at J to 2 bases, leaving 1 base not matched to a gene. CDR3 region: CASSSTGAYNEQFF. The CDR3 region has the DNA TGTGCCAGCAGTTCGACAGGGGCCTACAATGAGCAGTTCTTC.

The rearrangement links TRBV27 to TRBJ2-1; D is unclear. This CDR3 is 14 amino acids long. The germline V and J ends were trimmed by 1 base and 7 bases, with 11 bases remaining between them. Per germline, CDR1 MNHEY and CDR2 SMNVEV (reference sequence). DNA for the CDR3: TGTGCCAGCAGTTTATATTACCTTAGAAATGAGCAGTTCTTC. It codes for CASSLYYLRNEQFF.

V usage is TRBV5-5 and J usage is TRBJ1-5; D gene uncertain. V lost 4 bases and J 7 bases, leaving 15 bases between the germline ends. The CDR3 has 14 residues. Per germline, CDR1 SGHKS and CDR2 YYEKEE (reference sequence). CDR3 DNA sequence: TGTGCCAGCAGCCCCACTAGATTTACGCAGCCCCAGCATTTT. Translation: CASSPTRFTQPQHF.

The genes are TRBV9 and TRBJ2-3; weak D call: TRBD2 (5 bases). V was clipped by 3 bases and J by 8 bases, with 10 bases between them. Germline CDR1 and CDR2: SGDLS and YYNGEE. The CDR3 spans 12 residues. The CDR3 DNA reads as TGTGCCAGCAGCGCGGACTGGCTTACGCAGTATTTT. Translating it yields CASSADWLTQYF.

This chain joins TRBV10-1 and TRBJ2-7; TRBD2 agrees at 8 bases. CDR1 and CDR2 (germline): WNHNN, SYGVQD (reference sequence). This CDR3 contains 16 residues. The V segment lost 4 bases and the J segment 2 bases; nucleotides outside the gene matches: 10. The CDR3 loop is CASSGGTASGPYEQYF. In DNA form, the CDR3 reads TGCGCCAGCAGTGGAGGGACGGCTAGCGGGCCCTACGAGCAGTACTTC.

The chain is built from TRBV5-5 and TRBJ1-2; D is unresolved. The CDR3 is made up of 16 amino acids. Looked up from germline, CDR1 is SGHKS and CDR2 is YYEKEE (reference sequence). Trimming stripped 4 bases from V and 3 bases from J, with 19 bases between. This CDR3 is CASSRLGGRQDYGYTF. CDR3 in DNA: TGTGCCAGCAGCCGTCTGGGTGGCAGGCAAGACTATGGCTACACCTTC.

The V call is TRBV11-2, the J call TRBJ2-7; D gene unclear. The germline gives CDR1 SGHAT, CDR2 FQNNGV. Deletions cut 0 bases from V and 0 bases from J, with 3 bases between. The CDR3 sequence is 13 residues long. The CDR3 protein is CASSLEHSYEQYF. DNA of the CDR3: TGTGCCAGCAGCTTAGAACACTCCTACGAGCAGTACTTC.

Points on this clone: No conserved phenylalanine or tryptophan is present at the end of the CDR3, so a read error is the likely explanation. V and J are TRBV6-5 and TRBJ1-1; 9 nucleotides align to TRBD1. This CDR3 has 14 amino acids. Germline CDR1 and CDR2: MNHEY and SVGAGI. The V and J ends lost 2 bases and 4 bases, in that order; junction bases with no gene match: 2. The CDR3 DNA reads as TGTGCCAGCAGTTACGACAGGGGGGGCACTGAAGCTTTCCTT. Encoded protein: CASSYDRGGTEAFL.

This clone was seen just once. This chain uses TRBV28 with TRBJ2-7, with D possibly being TRBD1 (6 bases). The CDR3 length is 16 residues. CDR1 and CDR2 (germline): MDHEN, SYDVKM. V dropped 5 bases and J dropped 6 bases, with 23 bases sitting between them. CDR3 protein: CASSPPRQAILGEQYF. In DNA form, the CDR3 reads TGTGCCAGCAGTCCCCCCCGACAGGCGATTCTAGGCGAGCAGTACTTC.

The V and J genes are TRBV6-4 and TRBJ2-3, with D possibly TRBD2 on 5 matching bases. This CDR3 has 13 amino acids. CDR1 is MRHNA, CDR2 SNTAGT, per germline. Trimming cost V 5 bases and J 0 bases, with 6 bases left between them. The CDR3 reads CASSSGSTDTQYF. The CDR3 DNA reads as TGTGCCAGCAGTAGCGGTAGCACAGATACGCAGTATTTT.

The rearrangement links TRBV27 to TRBJ2-3, with D possibly TRBD2 on 5 matching bases. Germline-derived CDR1 and CDR2 are MNHEY and SMNVEV (reference sequence). V shed 1 base and J shed 1 base, with 12 bases lying between them. The CDR3 runs 16 residues. The CDR3 DNA reads TGTGCCAGCAGTTTATTGGCTAGCCGGGGCACAGATACGCAGTATTTT. Translation: CASSLLASRGTDTQYF.

This chain connects TRBV9 to TRBJ2-1, with 10 bases aligning to TRBD1. In germline, CDR1 is SGDLS, CDR2 YYNGEE. The CDR3 is 14 residues long. V lost 4 bases and J lost 8; bases outside the gene matches: 6. For the CDR3, the DNA is TGTGCCAGCAGCTCCGGGACAGGGGTCGATGAGCAGTTCTTC. Translated: CASSSGTGVDEQFF.

This clone showed up just once. The J gene is TRBJ1-2, the V gene TRBV9; tentatively, D is TRBD1 (5 bases). Looked up from germline, CDR1 is SGDLS and CDR2 is YYNGEE. With 4 bases removed from V and 7 bases from J, the gap between germline ends came to 20 bases. The CDR3 extends over 15 amino acids. In nucleotides, the CDR3 is TGTGCCAGCAGCTCACCGACCGCCGCGGGGCCTGGCTACACCTTC. Translating gives CASSSPTAAGPGYTF.